The rows below give T cell receptor beta chains drawn from one sample of a study of neurological immune-mediated disorders. TCRdb itself ran the 5' RACE reads through MiXCR, one entry per CDR3 protein. The table includes tens of thousands of distinct CDR3 sequences, around 3.8% detected once. The sample taken for sequencing was CD4+ T cells from blood. The source of these receptors is a woman aged 35 to 49 with multiple sclerosis. Both conserved end residues are part of each CDR3. A D gene is named only where the DNA matches it firmly. Only some rows state a clone size, as once, few, many or a class for expanded clones.

CASSLAGGYLYEQYF,many,TRBD2,TRBJ2-7,TRBV5-8
CSARSHRGSGANVLTF,many,TRBD1,TRBJ2-6,TRBV20-1
CASSLYRAEGWYNEQFF,many,.,TRBJ2-1,TRBV5-1
CSGTVREKLFF,many,.,TRBJ1-4,TRBV20-1
CASSPRTDRGETQYF,many,.,TRBJ2-5,TRBV18
CASSLQGRLYGYTF,many,.,TRBJ1-2,TRBV5-1
CASSRTGVMTEAFF,many,TRBD1,TRBJ1-1,TRBV9
CASSFYICSARSPWEGYTF,.,.,TRBJ1-2,TRBV7-9
CASSGGGGTDTQYF,many,.,TRBJ2-3,TRBV10-2
CAIRGGQDEQYF,many,TRBD1,TRBJ2-7,TRBV10-3
CASSFTYSETGELFF,many,.,TRBJ2-2,TRBV5-1
CASSLVSGASRASGSYEQYF,many,TRBD2,TRBJ2-7,TRBV5-1
CASSLAQPTEAFF,many,.,TRBJ1-1,TRBV12-3/TRBV12-4
CASSLGQGGSNSPLHF,many,TRBD1,TRBJ1-6,TRBV5-1
CASSLGGYQPQHF,many,.,TRBJ1-5,TRBV12-3/TRBV12-4
CASSQGREEGTNEKLFF,many,.,TRBJ1-4,TRBV3-1
CASSWRDGTNEKLFF,many,.,TRBJ1-4,TRBV5-6
CASSFLGTLRGTDTQYF,many,.,TRBJ2-3,TRBV4-1
CASSPQMLAGGLKTQYF,many,TRBD2,TRBJ2-5,TRBV5-1
CASSQVLSSYEQYF,many,.,TRBJ2-7,TRBV4-1
CASSEGVSRAGGEKLFF,many,.,TRBJ1-4,TRBV25-1
CASSLDGQGYGYTF,many,TRBD1,TRBJ1-2,TRBV5-1
CASSFWAGTGDQPQHF,many,TRBD1,TRBJ1-5,TRBV6-6
CSAYGSSYEQYF,many,.,TRBJ2-7,TRBV20-1
CASTGRNSGANVLTF,few,.,TRBJ2-6,TRBV18
CASSLLQETQYF,many,.,TRBJ2-5,TRBV3-1
CASSTPGQANTGELFF,many,TRBD1,TRBJ2-2,TRBV6-5
CASSLKAGVGSPLHF,many,.,TRBJ1-6,TRBV5-6
CASSLYLESTPYEQYF,many,.,TRBJ2-7,TRBV5-5
CASSFGQHSNVETQYF,many,.,TRBJ2-5,TRBV6-2/TRBV6-3
CASSPAGGGGEKLFF,many,TRBD1,TRBJ1-4,TRBV11-1
CASSQAGRSGNTIYF,many,.,TRBJ1-3,TRBV4-1
CASSLGAGAAYNEQFF,many,.,TRBJ2-1,TRBV5-1
CASGGGNEQFF,many,.,TRBJ2-1,TRBV12-3/TRBV12-4
CASSSDSYGYTF,many,.,TRBJ1-2,TRBV6-6
CASSLAPGGGQETQYF,many,.,TRBJ2-5,TRBV5-1
CSARDVRAPGNTIYF,many,.,TRBJ1-3,TRBV20-1
CRARRSGDNEQFF,many,.,TRBJ2-1,TRBV20-1
CAISSGDTGNTIYF,many,.,TRBJ1-3,TRBV10-3
CASSTSTDTQYF,.,.,TRBJ2-3,TRBV18
CSAEGQAGTEAFF,many,TRBD1,TRBJ1-1,TRBV20-1
CSASKSGKGQSTF,many,TRBD1,TRBJ1-2,TRBV20-1
CASSLAVGRAYEQYF,many,.,TRBJ2-7,TRBV5-1
CASSYSKGAGETQYF,many,.,TRBJ2-5,TRBV6-5
CASTALRGSLSGNTIYF,many,.,TRBJ1-3,TRBV2
CASSQGFVKPNEKLFF,many,.,TRBJ1-4,TRBV4-2
CASSLGPGGNQPQHF,many,.,TRBJ1-5,TRBV5-1
CASSQGASLHEQFF,many,.,TRBJ2-1,TRBV3-1
CATSRVERGGYTF,many,.,TRBJ1-2,TRBV15
CASSMDTSWGQPQHF,few,.,TRBJ1-5,TRBV19
CASSRSLGARDTQYF,few,.,TRBJ2-3,TRBV4-2
CSASGLLEQETQYF,many,TRBD2,TRBJ2-5,TRBV20-1
CASSQRQGSNQPQHF,many,TRBD1,TRBJ1-5,TRBV3-1
CASSANRQGRDGYTF,many,TRBD1,TRBJ1-2,TRBV9
CASSLRTARWGYTF,many,.,TRBJ1-2,TRBV13
CASSSPVPYRRDTQYF,many,.,TRBJ2-3,TRBV5-1
CASSAATGSNYGYTF,many,.,TRBJ1-2,TRBV5-6
CASSLLGTGADTQYF,many,TRBD1,TRBJ2-3,TRBV2
CSAIEDTQYF,many,.,TRBJ2-3,TRBV20-1
CASTSGSFYEQYF,many,.,TRBJ2-7,TRBV5-6